The present entry profiles one T cell receptor (beta chain) with its context. cDNA synthesis used the whole RNA isolate, giving expressed TCRB sequences. The protocol was immunoSEQ multiplex PCR, while the TCRdb copy is restricted to in-frame clones and leaves out a portion. This table has about 220,000 clones, approximately 11% appearing once. This sample was included in a study of beta chain features in type 1 diabetes. The authors took one heparinised blood draw, averaging about 120 mL, from each donor. Via CD45RO/CCR7/CD25/CD127/CD95/CD27, cells of the CD4+ naive, central memory, regulatory and stem cell-like memory subsets were sorted. Sequenced sample: central memory CD4+ T cells from blood. The receptor comes from a man in his late teens or twenties in good health.

The CDR3 DNA sequence: TGTGCCAGCAGTTACTCAACGCTGGGGAGCAATCAGCCCCAGCATTTT. Amino acids: CASSYSTLGSNQPQHF. The chain recombines TRBV6-6 with TRBJ1-5; the D is unclear. The CDR3 extends over 16 amino acids. In germline, CDR1 is MNHNY, CDR2 SVGAGI (reference sequence). With 0 bases removed from V and 1 base from J, the gap between germline ends came to 10 bases.